This TCR beta chain was observed in a study of T cells in Graves' hyperthyroidism and ophthalmopathy. RNA transcripts yielded amplified TCR beta CDR3 regions. During a first-round RT-PCR of the TCR CDR3, the HTBI primer set was used. TCRdb passed the multiplex PCR reads through MiXCR, listing each CDR3 protein once. The repertoire has 600,000 or so distinct CDR3 sequences, 15% to 20% of them found once; the top ten carry 3.5% to 4%. This clonotype was seen repeatedly, ten times or more. Sequencing input: blood. The receptor's source is a woman aged 25 to 39 with Graves' hyperthyroidism.

The CDR3 coding sequence is TGCAGTGCTAGGGGAATATCGGGTGAAGAGACCCAGTACTTC. Translation: CSARGISGEETQYF. The chain combines TRBV20-1 with TRBJ2-5, with unresolved D. CDR3 length: 14 residues. Germline-derived CDR1 and CDR2 are DFQATT and SNEGSKA (reference sequence). V was pared by 3 bases and J by 3 bases, with 14 bases between.